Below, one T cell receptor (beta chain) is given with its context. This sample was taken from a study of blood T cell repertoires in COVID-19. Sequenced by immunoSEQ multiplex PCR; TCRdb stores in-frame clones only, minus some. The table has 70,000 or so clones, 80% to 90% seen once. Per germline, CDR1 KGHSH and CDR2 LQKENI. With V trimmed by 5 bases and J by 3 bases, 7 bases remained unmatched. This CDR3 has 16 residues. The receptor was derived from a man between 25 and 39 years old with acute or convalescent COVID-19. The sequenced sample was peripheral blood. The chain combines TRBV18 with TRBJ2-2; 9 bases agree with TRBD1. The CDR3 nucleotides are TGTGCCAGCTCAGTACCGGGACAGGGATACACCGGGGAGCTGTTTTTT. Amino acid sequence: CASSVPGQGYTGELFF.